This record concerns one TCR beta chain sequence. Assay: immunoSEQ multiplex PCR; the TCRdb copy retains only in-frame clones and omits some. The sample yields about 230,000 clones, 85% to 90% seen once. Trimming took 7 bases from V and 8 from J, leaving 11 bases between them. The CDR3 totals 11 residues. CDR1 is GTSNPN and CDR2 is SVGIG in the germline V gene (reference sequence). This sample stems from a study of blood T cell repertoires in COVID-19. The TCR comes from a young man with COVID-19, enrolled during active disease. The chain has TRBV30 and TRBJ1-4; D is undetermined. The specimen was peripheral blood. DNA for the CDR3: TGTGCCTTAACCGGAGGGGAAAAACTGTTTTTT. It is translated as CALTGGEKLFF.